Sequencing of this T cell receptor beta chain was carried out in a study of PD-L1 blockade in urothelial cancer. Study-level background: Bladder-origin urothelial cancer in males described about 85% of the roughly 30 patients.

Trimming at V came to 5 bases and at J to 5 bases, leaving 12 bases not matched to a gene. Per the germline V gene, CDR1 is SQVTM and CDR2 is ANQGSEA. This CDR3 is 17 amino acids long. Clones were sequenced by immunoSEQ multiplex PCR, and TCRdb holds only the in-frame ones, with some missing. Counted here are some 53,000 clones, approximately 80% occurring once; the ten biggest clones make up more than 3.5%. Every patient provided from 1 to 8 samples, collected pretreatment and on-treatment. This TCR came from a man between 65 and 79 years old with urothelial cancer. The chain employs TRBV29-1 and TRBJ2-5, with TRBD2 matching 15 bases. Sample: PBMCs, taken around atezolizumab (anti-PD-L1) treatment. The CDR3: CSVSWTSGGASAETQYF. DNA for the CDR3: TGCAGCGTTTCCTGGACTAGCGGGGGGGCGTCAGCGGAGACCCAGTACTTC.